This T cell receptor beta chain is from a study of cytomegalovirus exposure and HLA in healthy donors. As for the study in general: Prior work identified around 120 million unique TCR beta sequences in roughly 190 million T cells.

This clone was detected only a few times. What it recognizes is unknown. The CDR3 contains 14 residues. With 3 bases clipped from V and 6 bases from J, the junction kept 4 bases outside the gene matches. The germline gives CDR1 SGDLS, CDR2 YYNGEE. Study results and caveats: Common viral pathogens seemed, in a later analysis, to connect with several of the most significant clusters. There were a few CMV-associated chains whose specificity for CMV antigens was confirmed in vitro. Approximately 160 TCR beta chains were listed as cytomegalovirus-associated.

Researchers ran the PCR with 60 Vbeta and 13 Jbeta primers. Data came from immunoSEQ multiplex PCR; TCRdb stores just in-frame clones and leaves some out. The sample yields approximately 30,000 clones, 35% to 50% seen once. The chain has TRBV9 and TRBJ2-7; 12 nucleotides match TRBD2. This clonotype was obtained from a woman aged 45-59 years in good health and CMV-seronegative. Sample: PBMCs. CDR3 DNA sequence: TGTGCCAGCAGCGGAACTAGCGGGAGGAGCGAGCAGTACTTC. Translating gives CASSGTSGRSEQYF.